Shown below are 10 T cell receptor beta chains from a single sample sequenced in a study of shared clonotypes between healthy human individuals. Profiled with immunoSEQ multiplex PCR; TCRdb holds only in-frame clones, not every one. Of nearly 1 million clones in the sample, 76% were seen once. The source material was memory CD4+ T cells sorted from blood. Subset of the sample: CD45RA-negative fraction. These receptors were taken from a man younger than 35 in good health.

In its sample, this clone was seen a few times. This chain links TRBV7-9 with TRBJ1-6, with 7 bases lining up with TRBD1. CDR3 length: 14 amino acids. V shed 7 bases, J shed 5 bases, and the junction held 5 bases outside the gene matches. Germline values: CDR1 SEHNR, CDR2 FQNEAQ (reference sequence). DNA of the CDR3: TGTGCCAGCAACCACGGGACAGATAATTCACCCCTCCACTTT. It specifies CASNHGTDNSPLHF.

This chain joins TRBV2 and TRBJ2-5; 11 bases align to TRBD2. V lost 7 bases, J lost 2 bases, and 6 bases stayed unmatched. The germline V gene encodes CDR1 SNHLY and CDR2 FYNNEI. The CDR3 spans 15 residues. Here the CDR3 DNA reads TGTGCCAGCACTGCCGGGACTAGCGGACAAGAGACCCAGTACTTC. Protein sequence: CASTAGTSGQETQYF.

CDR3 coding DNA: TGTGCCAGCGCACCCGACAGGGTGAACACTGAAGCTTTCTTT. This gives the protein CASAPDRVNTEAFF. This sequence joins TRBV7-4 and TRBJ1-1; 7 nucleotides line up with TRBD1. Germline V gene sequence: CDR1 SGHVT, CDR2 SQSDAQ. V lost 8 bases, J lost 0 bases, and 6 bases stayed unmatched. This CDR3 contains 14 residues. The whole variable domain, filled in from reference TRBV7-4 and TRBJ1-1, reads GAGVSQSPRYKVAKRGRDVALRCDSISGHVTLYWYRQTLGQGSEVLTYSQSDAQRDKSGRPSGRFSAERPERSVSTLKIQRTEQGDSAVYLCASAPDRVNTEAFFGQGTRLTVV.

This clone showed up just once. This sequence joins TRBV9 and TRBJ1-1, with D perhaps matching TRBD1 (5 bases). CDR3 length: 17 amino acids. Trimming left V 0 bases short and J 0 bases short, with 15 bases between. Germline assignment: CDR1 SGDLS and CDR2 YYNGEE. CDR3 nucleotide sequence: TGTGCCAGCAGCGTAGATCCCCTGGGGGGTATGAACACTGAAGCTTTCTTT. Amino acid sequence: CASSVDPLGGMNTEAFF.

The chain joins TRBV28 to TRBJ2-7; 7 nucleotides line up with TRBD1. CDR3 size: 15 residues. Trimming at V came to 10 bases and at J to 3 bases, leaving 15 bases not matched to a gene. CDR1 and CDR2 from the germline V gene are MDHEN and SYDVKM. The DNA for the CDR3 is TGTGCCACCGAATTACAGGGGCCTCAAGGCTACGAGCAGTACTTC. Its protein product is CATELQGPQGYEQYF. Using reference TRBV28 and TRBJ2-7 for the parts outside the CDR3, the full variable domain is DVKVTQSSRYLVKRTGEKVFLECVQDMDHENMFWYRQDPGLGLRLIYFSYDVKMKEKGDIPEGYSVSREKKERFSLILESASTNQTSMYLCATELQGPQGYEQYFGPGTRLTVT.

This sequence joins TRBV5-1 and TRBJ2-7; D might be TRBD1 (6 bases). Trimming removed 4 bases from V and 3 bases from J, with 14 bases in between. Germline CDR1 is SGHRS and CDR2 is YFSETQ. This CDR3 has 14 residues. The DNA of the CDR3 is TGCGCCAGCAGCCACCGGGACATAGACTACGAGCAGTACTTC. Amino acid sequence: CASSHRDIDYEQYF.

The sample holds many counts of this clone. The chain uses TRBV7-2 and TRBJ2-6; maybe TRBD1 (6 bases). The V gene's germline CDR1 is SGHTA and CDR2 FQGNSA. CDR3 length: 17 amino acids. V was cut by 5 bases and J by 0 bases, with 14 bases left in between. CDR3 residues: CASSPRQVFSGANVLTF. CDR3 coding DNA: TGTGCCAGCAGCCCGCGACAGGTGTTCTCTGGGGCCAACGTCCTGACTTTC.

The rearrangement joins TRBV11-2 to TRBJ2-7; TRBD1 matches 9 bases. The CDR3 runs to 15 residues. The germline V gene encodes CDR1 SGHAT and CDR2 FQNNGV. V shed 4 bases, J shed 3 bases, and the junction held 7 bases outside the gene matches. In DNA, the CDR3 is TGTGCCAGCAGCTCCGTGGACAGGGGAATCTACGAGCAGTACTTC. Translating gives CASSSVDRGIYEQYF.

The chain employs TRBV30 and TRBJ2-2, with D maybe TRBD1 (6 bases). V lost 3 bases to trimming and J lost 1 base, with 9 bases between them. Germline values: CDR1 GTSNPN, CDR2 SVGIG (reference sequence). The CDR3 runs 14 residues. The DNA of the CDR3 is TGTGCCTGGAGGCAGGGGTGGAACACCGGGGAGCTGTTTTTT. This codes for CAWRQGWNTGELFF.

This clone was seen only a few times. Here the CDR3 reads CASSWGADTGELFF. The CDR3 DNA reads as TGTGCCAGCAGCTGGGGGGCGGACACCGGGGAGCTGTTTTTT. The chain uses TRBV5-4 and TRBJ2-2; D is possibly TRBD1 or TRBD2 (6 bases each). Germline lookup yields CDR1 SGHNT and CDR2 YYREEE (reference sequence). This CDR3 is built from 14 residues. Trimming removed 3 bases at V and 3 bases at J, with 9 bases between.